One T cell receptor beta chain is described in this entry. This record belongs to a study of spatial heterogeneity in lung cancer. In TCRdb, the 5' RACE reads were re-called with MiXCR into one record per CDR3 protein. This sample has some 54,000 distinct CDR3 sequences, with roughly 7% found just once. Time point reported: blood at routine non-recurrence follow-up after resection. Unsorted whole RNA from tumor, nontumor lung or frozen PBMC underwent sequencing. The sequence was collected from a female donor with early-stage non-small cell lung cancer. The sequences come from PBMCs, collected at follow-up.

The chain's CDR3 is CASSLGGAGNQPQHF. The CDR3 bases are TGTGCCAGCAGCTTGGGAGGGGCCGGCAATCAGCCCCAGCATTTT. The V call is TRBV7-2, the J call TRBJ1-5; weak D call: TRBD1 (5 bases). The CDR3 is 15 residues long. CDR1 is SGHTA, CDR2 FQGNSA, per germline. Trimming left V 3 bases short and J 2 bases short, with 11 bases between.